This TCR beta chain was identified in a study of blood T cell repertoires in COVID-19. The assay was immunoSEQ multiplex PCR, and TCRdb's table has in-frame clones only and misses some. The table lists fewer than 35,000 clones, 89% of them singletons. The CDR3 sequence is 13 residues long. CDR1 SGHAT and CDR2 FQNNGV come from the germline V gene. Deletions cut 1 base from V and 6 bases from J, with 10 bases between. This clonotype was sampled from a man older than 75 with acute or convalescent COVID-19. This chain joins TRBV11-2 and TRBJ2-7; D perhaps matches TRBD1 (5 bases). Sequenced material: peripheral blood. The CDR3 protein is CASSLGGASEQYF. DNA for the CDR3: TGTGCCAGCAGCTTAGGGGGCGCGAGCGAGCAGTACTTC.